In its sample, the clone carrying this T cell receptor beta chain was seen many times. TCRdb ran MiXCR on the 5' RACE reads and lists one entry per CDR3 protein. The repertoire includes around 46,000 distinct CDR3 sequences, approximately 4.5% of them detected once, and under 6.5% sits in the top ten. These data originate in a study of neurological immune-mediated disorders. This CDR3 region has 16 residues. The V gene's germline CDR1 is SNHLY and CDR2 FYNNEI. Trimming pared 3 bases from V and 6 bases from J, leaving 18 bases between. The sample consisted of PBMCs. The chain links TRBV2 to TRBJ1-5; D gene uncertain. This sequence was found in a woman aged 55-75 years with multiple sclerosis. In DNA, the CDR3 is TGTGCCAGCAGTGAGAGGTATAGGGTTGAACCTCAGCCCCAGCATTTT. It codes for CASSERYRVEPQPQHF.